This T cell receptor beta chain stems from a study of shared clonotypes between healthy human individuals. The germline CDR1 and CDR2 sequences are SGHAT and FQNNGV. V was pared by 5 bases and J by 2 bases, with 13 bases between. The CDR3 is 14 residues long. Measured with immunoSEQ multiplex PCR; TCRdb has only the in-frame clones, and not every one. Among 2 million to 2.5 million clones, 90% to 96% were seen once, and the ten largest hold roughly 0.13%. This receptor was obtained from a man aged 18 to 30 in good health. The specimen was naive CD4+ T cells sorted from blood. Indicated subset: CD45RA+ positively selected. The gene calls are TRBV11-2 and TRBJ2-7, with a tentative D call TRBD2 (5 bases). The CDR3 reads CASSRLGLTYEQYF. For the CDR3, the DNA is TGTGCCAGCAGCCGCCTAGGACTTACCTACGAGCAGTACTTC. The full variable domain, with the rest looked up from reference TRBV11-2 and TRBJ2-7, is EAGVAQSPRYKIIEKRQSVAFWCNPISGHATLYWYQQILGQGPKLLIQFQNNGVVDDSQLPKDRFSAERLKGVDSTLKIQPAKLEDSAVYLCASSRLGLTYEQYFGPGTRLTVT.